The 14 T cell receptor beta chains reported below all come from one sample, sequenced in a study of blood T cell repertoires in COVID-19. Only in-frame clones appear in the TCRdb table, and some are missing; sequencing was by immunoSEQ multiplex PCR. This sample yields more than 80,000 clones, of which around 88% are seen a single time; roughly 1.7% belongs to the top ten. The sample comprised peripheral blood. Source of these receptors: an elderly man with acute or convalescent COVID-19.

CDR3 loop: CATSRDKTNTYEQYF. The CDR3 DNA reads as TGTGCCACCAGCAGAGATAAGACAAATACCTACGAGCAGTACTTC. The J gene is TRBJ2-7, the V gene TRBV15; D not certain. Trimming left V 0 bases short and J 2 bases short, with 11 bases between. The germline CDR1 and CDR2 sequences are LNHNV and YYDKDF (reference sequence). CDR3 length: 15 amino acids.

The chain uses TRBV5-1 and TRBJ2-1; TRBD2 agrees at 13 bases. CDR1 and CDR2 (germline): SGHRS, YFSETQ. CDR3 length: 15 amino acids. Trimming at V came to 3 bases and at J to 8 bases, leaving 5 bases not matched to a gene. The CDR3 DNA reads as TGCGCCAGCAGCTCCCGGACTAGCGGGGGCGATGAGCAGTTCTTC. Translated, it gives CASSSRTSGGDEQFF.

The rearrangement links TRBV7-8 to TRBJ2-2; TRBD2 aligns across 9 bases. V shed 4 bases, J shed 6 bases, and the junction held 9 bases outside the gene matches. Germline CDR1 reads SGHVS; CDR2 reads FQNEAQ. CDR3 size: 16 residues. The CDR3 spells CASSSRWIAGAGELFF. The CDR3, as DNA: TGTGCCAGCAGCTCCCGGTGGATAGCGGGAGCCGGGGAGCTGTTTTTT.

This chain connects TRBV5-5 to TRBJ2-2; 9 bases are shared with TRBD1. The germline gives CDR1 SGHKS, CDR2 YYEKEE (reference sequence). V trimming: 4 bases; J trimming: 3 bases; junction bases outside the gene matches: 7. The CDR3 contains 16 residues. The CDR3 sequence is CASSLNRGLDTGELFF. In DNA, the CDR3 is TGTGCCAGCAGCCTTAACAGGGGGCTCGACACCGGGGAGCTGTTTTTT.

The V gene is TRBV9, the J gene TRBJ1-3; 8 bases map to TRBD1. V was clipped by 2 bases and J by 4 bases; unmatched bases: 11. The length of the CDR3 is 17 residues. CDR1 and CDR2 (germline): SGDLS, YYNGEE. The CDR3 is CASSVGDRRIGGNTIYF. CDR3 nucleotides: TGTGCCAGCAGCGTCGGGGACAGGCGGATCGGGGGAAACACCATATATTTT.

CDR3 amino acids: CASSYPRRAGNTEAFF. The CDR3 bases are TGTGCCAGCAGTTACCCGAGGAGGGCGGGGAACACTGAAGCTTTCTTT. The chain employs TRBV6-6 and TRBJ1-1; D is uncertain. The CDR3 is made up of 16 amino acids. The V end was cut by 2 bases, the J end by 1 base, with 14 bases between. Germline CDR1 and CDR2: MNHNY and SVGAGI (reference sequence).

The chain combines TRBV6-5 with TRBJ1-5, with D unresolved. The V end was cut by 2 bases, the J end by 6 bases, with 8 bases between. Per the germline V gene, CDR1 is MNHEY and CDR2 is SVGAGI. CDR3 size: 13 residues. The CDR3 nucleotides read TGTGCCAGCAGTTACAGCGGTTTTCAGCCCCAGCATTTT. Translation gives CASSYSGFQPQHF.

The chain couples TRBV5-5 to TRBJ2-1, with 7 bases fitting TRBD2. This CDR3 region has 16 residues. Trimming took 2 bases from V and 0 from J; bases not matched to a gene: 5. The germline CDR1 and CDR2 sequences are SGHKS and YYEKEE (reference sequence). The DNA for the CDR3 is TGTGCCAGCAGCTTTAGACTAGCTAGCTCCTACAATGAGCAGTTCTTC. It codes for CASSFRLASSYNEQFF.

The CDR3 loop is CASSSRGGGELFF. The DNA for the CDR3 is TGTGCCAGCAGTTCTAGAGGAGGCGGGGAGCTGTTTTTT. The chain recombines TRBV6-2 or TRBV6-3 with TRBJ2-2, with D possibly being TRBD2 (5 bases). Trimming took off 4 bases at V and 7 bases at J, with 10 bases between the two ends. Per the germline V gene, CDR1 is MNHEY and CDR2 is SVGEGT. The CDR3 sequence is 13 residues long.

The chain has TRBV7-9 and TRBJ1-3; possible D gene TRBD1, 6 bases. The CDR3 loop spans 12 amino acids. The V end was cut by 5 bases, the J end by 8 bases, with 10 bases between. Looked up from germline, CDR1 is SEHNR and CDR2 is FQNEAQ (reference sequence). CDR3 bases: TGTGCCAGCAGCCGATCAGGGGACACCATATATTTT. This sequence encodes CASSRSGDTIYF.

This clone has a handful of counts. V is TRBV19 and J is TRBJ2-7; 7 nucleotides agree with TRBD1. After removal of 4 bases from V and 9 bases from J, the junction contained 21 bases not matched to a gene. This CDR3 comprises 17 residues. Looked up from germline, CDR1 is LNHDA and CDR2 is SQIVND (reference sequence). CDR3 nucleotides: TGTGCCAGTAGTAGGTGGACAGGTCCCCAAATTAATGCTGTGCAGTACTTC. Translating gives CASSRWTGPQINAVQYF.

The chain carries TRBV7-9 and TRBJ2-6; D uncertain. CDR1 SEHNR and CDR2 FQNEAQ come from the germline V gene (reference sequence). This CDR3 is 13 amino acids long. Trimming shortened V by 7 bases and J by 1 base, and 5 bases separated the two germline ends. The CDR3 is CASKESGANVLTF. DNA of the CDR3: TGTGCCAGCAAGGAGTCTGGGGCCAACGTCCTGACTTTC.

The chain combines TRBV28 with TRBJ2-1, with 12 bases identical to TRBD2. The V segment lost 5 bases and the J segment 4 bases; nucleotides outside the gene matches: 3. Germline assignment: CDR1 MDHEN and CDR2 SYDVKM. The CDR3 length is 15 residues. CDR3 DNA: TGTGCCAGCAGTGCGACTAGCGGGGGTTACAATGAGCAGTTCTTC. Residues: CASSATSGGYNEQFF. Full variable domain (missing parts from reference TRBV28 and TRBJ2-1): DVKVTQSSRYLVKRTGEKVFLECVQDMDHENMFWYRQDPGLGLRLIYFSYDVKMKEKGDIPEGYSVSREKKERFSLILESASTNQTSMYLCASSATSGGYNEQFFGPGTRLTVL.

The chain joins TRBV5-1 to TRBJ2-7; TRBD2 agrees at 9 bases. CDR3 length: 15 residues. Trimming cost V 2 bases and J 3 bases; bases outside gene matches: 6. Germline V gene data show CDR1 as SGHRS and CDR2 as YFSETQ. The CDR3 here is CASSFGLAGLYEQYF. The DNA of the CDR3 is TGCGCCAGCAGCTTTGGCCTAGCGGGGCTCTACGAGCAGTACTTC.